Following are 29 T cell receptor beta chains from one sample sequenced in a study of technical replicates of blood from a handful of donors. The data were produced by immunoSEQ multiplex PCR, yet TCRdb's version contains in-frame clones alone and is incomplete. Of 76,000 or so clones in the sample, roughly 90% were seen once. Material for sequencing was T cells isolated from PBMCs. Receptor source: a human donor in good health.

The chain carries TRBV6-5 and TRBJ2-7; 10 nucleotides align to TRBD2. J gave up 2 bases and V 3 bases, and 1 base lay outside the gene matches. This CDR3 is built from 14 residues. CDR1 is MNHEY, CDR2 SVGAGI, per germline. The chain's CDR3 is CASSYSGGPYEQYF. The CDR3 DNA is TGTGCCAGCAGTTATAGCGGGGGGCCCTACGAGCAGTACTTC.

The rearrangement links TRBV6-5 to TRBJ2-1; D not resolved. Trimming removed 5 bases at V and 4 bases at J, with 12 bases between. CDR1 and CDR2 (germline): MNHEY, SVGAGI. The CDR3 spans 14 residues. CDR3 DNA: TGTGCCAGCAGTCCTAGTTTCGGTTACAATGAGCAGTTCTTC. Protein sequence: CASSPSFGYNEQFF.

The chain carries TRBV5-6 and TRBJ2-5; a possible D gene is TRBD1 (5 bases). Trimming removed 4 bases from V and 9 bases from J, with 10 bases in between. The CDR3 is 11 residues long. Germline V gene data show CDR1 as SGHDT and CDR2 as YYEEEE. The CDR3 protein is CASSRGHSQYF. Here the CDR3 DNA reads TGTGCCAGCAGCCGAGGACATTCCCAGTACTTC.

The V call is TRBV7-2, the J call TRBJ2-6, with D perhaps matching TRBD1 (6 bases). The germline V gene encodes CDR1 SGHTA and CDR2 FQGNSA. Trimming removed 2 bases from V and 2 bases from J, with 13 bases in between. The CDR3 length is 17 residues. The CDR3 coding sequence is TGTGCCAGCAGCTTAAACCCAGGGGCAGCTGGGGCCAACGTCCTGACTTTC. Translation gives CASSLNPGAAGANVLTF. The full variable domain, its missing parts supplied by reference TRBV7-2 and TRBJ2-6, is GAGVSQSPSNKVTEKGKDVELRCDPISGHTALYWYRQSLGQGLEFLIYFQGNSAPDKSGLPSDRFSAERTGGSVSTLTIQRTQQEDSAVYLCASSLNPGAAGANVLTFGAGSRLTVL.

The chain joins TRBV4-2 to TRBJ2-2, with 10 bases that match TRBD1. Trimming cost V 3 bases and J 4 bases; bases outside gene matches: 5. The CDR3 has 16 residues. CDR1 is LGHNA and CDR2 is YNFKEQ in the germline V gene. CDR3 sequence (DNA): TGTGCCAGCAGCCAGCGGACAGGGGGGGCCACCGGGGAGCTGTTTTTT. Translating gives CASSQRTGGATGELFF.

The genes are TRBV5-4 and TRBJ1-3; the match to TRBD1 covers 7 bases. In germline, CDR1 is SGHNT, CDR2 YYREEE (reference sequence). The CDR3 length is 14 residues. Losses at the gene ends were 3 bases for V and 0 bases for J; bases not matched to a gene: 0. The CDR3 is CASSWDSSGNTIYF. The CDR3 coding sequence is TGTGCCAGCAGCTGGGACAGCTCTGGAAACACCATATATTTT.

This clone was seen just once. The chain combines TRBV28 with TRBJ2-2, with D maybe TRBD1 (6 bases). This CDR3 is 16 amino acids long. The V end lost 6 bases, the J end lost 6 bases, and 20 bases lay between the germline ends. The germline V gene has CDR1 MDHEN and CDR2 SYDVKM. CDR3 sequence: CASRPREWGPAGELFF. CDR3 sequence (DNA): TGTGCCAGCAGGCCCCGTGAGTGGGGGCCGGCCGGGGAGCTGTTTTTT.

V usage is TRBV19 and J usage is TRBJ1-5; D not certain. Germline V lookup: CDR1 LNHDA, CDR2 SQIVND (reference sequence). CDR3 size: 14 residues. V dropped 5 bases and J dropped 0 bases, with 8 bases sitting between them. CDR3 DNA: TGTGCCAGTAGTGGACTGGATAGCAATCAGCCCCAGCATTTT. As protein: CASSGLDSNQPQHF.

The rearrangement links TRBV7-9 to TRBJ2-7, with TRBD1 matching over 9 bases. Germline assignment: CDR1 SEHNR and CDR2 FQNEAQ (reference sequence). Trimming removed 5 bases from V and 6 bases from J; junction bases left unmatched: 8. This CDR3 contains 14 residues. The CDR3: CASSLGQGFPEQYF. Here the CDR3 DNA reads TGTGCCAGCAGCCTGGGACAGGGTTTTCCCGAGCAGTACTTC.

CDR3 DNA sequence: TGTGCCAGTAGTATCGGCCCGACGCAGGGGAACACCGGGGAGCTGTTTTTT. Amino acids: CASSIGPTQGNTGELFF. The V and J genes are TRBV19 and TRBJ2-2, with a tentative D call TRBD1 (5 bases). In germline, CDR1 is LNHDA, CDR2 SQIVND (reference sequence). V was pared by 3 bases and J by 1 base, with 15 bases between. The CDR3 is 17 amino acids.

V and J are TRBV11-2 and TRBJ2-7, with D perhaps matching TRBD2 (6 bases). The CDR3 length is 13 residues. Per germline, CDR1 SGHAT and CDR2 FQNNGV. V was shortened by 3 bases and J by 4 bases, with 10 bases between the two germline ends. DNA of the CDR3: TGTGCCAGCAGCTTCGGCGGGGAATACGAGCAGTACTTC. This encodes CASSFGGEYEQYF.

V and J are TRBV4-1 and TRBJ1-6; 10 positions match TRBD1. After removal of 3 bases from V and 9 bases from J, the junction contained 5 bases not matched to a gene. The CDR3 sequence is 15 residues long. CDR1 and CDR2 (germline): MGHRA, YSYEKL. The CDR3 region is CASSQWDRGSSPLHF. The CDR3, as DNA: TGCGCCAGCAGCCAGTGGGACAGGGGTAGTTCACCCCTCCACTTT.

This chain uses TRBV11-2 with TRBJ1-4; D call uncertain. Trimming took 1 base from V and 2 from J, leaving 11 bases between them. The CDR3 runs 16 residues. The germline V gene encodes CDR1 SGHAT and CDR2 FQNNGV. This CDR3 is CASSLAWGGTNEKLFF. DNA of the CDR3: TGTGCCAGCAGCTTAGCTTGGGGAGGCACTAATGAAAAACTGTTTTTT.

The chain links TRBV12-5 to TRBJ1-2, with a tentative D call TRBD1 (5 bases). The CDR3 is 14 residues long. Between the trimmed V and J ends, which lost 6 bases and 8 bases, there was a span of 19 bases. Per germline, CDR1 LGHNT and CDR2 FRNRAP. The CDR3 sequence: CASGPLDQGEGYTF. The CDR3 nucleotides read TGTGCTAGTGGCCCTCTCGACCAGGGCGAGGGCTACACCTTC.

The chain uses TRBV10-3 and TRBJ1-3; 10 nucleotides line up with TRBD1. The CDR3 has 17 amino acids. V lost 8 bases to trimming and J lost 5 bases; unmatched junction nucleotides: 15. Per the germline V gene, CDR1 is ENHRY and CDR2 is SYGVKD. In DNA, the CDR3 is TGTGCCATCCGTCCCGGGACAGGGGTGAGCACTCGAAACACCATATATTTT. Translated: CAIRPGTGVSTRNTIYF.

V is TRBV5-1 and J is TRBJ1-6; a possible D gene is TRBD1 (6 bases). Germline V CDR1 and CDR2: SGHRS, YFSETQ. The CDR3 length is 18 residues. The ends were cut back, 3 bases at V and 3 bases at J, with 19 bases in the middle. CDR3 sequence (DNA): TGCGCCAGCAGCTCCGACAGCAGGGGCGAGTACTATAATTCACCCCTCCACTTT. Protein: CASSSDSRGEYYNSPLHF. Looking up the rest from reference TRBV5-1 and TRBJ1-6 gives the full variable domain: KAGVTQTPRYLIKTRGQQVTLSCSPISGHRSVSWYQQTPGQGLQFLFEYFSETQRNKGNFPGRFSGRQFSNSRSEMNVSTLELGDSALYLCASSSDSRGEYYNSPLHFGNGTRLTVT.

The V and J genes are TRBV19 and TRBJ2-2; a weak D match, TRBD1 (6 bases). CDR3 size: 12 residues. V lost 5 bases and J 6 bases, leaving 7 bases between the germline ends. CDR1 is LNHDA, CDR2 SQIVND, per germline (reference sequence). CDR3 protein: CASSYRAGELFF. The CDR3 bases are TGTGCCAGTAGTTACAGGGCCGGGGAGCTGTTTTTT. The full variable domain, its missing parts supplied by reference TRBV19 and TRBJ2-2, is DGGITQSPKYLFRKEGQNVTLSCEQNLNHDAMYWYRQDPGQGLRLIYYSQIVNDFQKGDIAEGYSVSREKKESFPLTVTSAQKNPTAFYLCASSYRAGELFFGEGSRLTVL.

The chain carries TRBV5-1 and TRBJ2-3; D is uncertain. Germline V lookup: CDR1 SGHRS, CDR2 YFSETQ. The V and J ends lost 5 bases and 7 bases respectively, with 8 bases between them. This CDR3 contains 11 residues. CDR3 sequence reads: CASSFQNTQYF. For the CDR3, the DNA is TGCGCCAGCAGTTTCCAAAATACGCAGTATTTT.

This clone is a singleton in its sample. The CDR3 here is CASSSMVGRLSYEQYF. CDR3 DNA sequence: TGTGCCAGCAGCTCGATGGTGGGCAGGCTATCCTACGAGCAGTACTTC. This chain links TRBV5-4 with TRBJ2-7; unclear D gene. V dropped 3 bases and J dropped 1 base, with 17 bases sitting between them. The CDR3 covers 16 residues. Per germline, CDR1 SGHNT and CDR2 YYREEE (reference sequence).

V is TRBV14 and J is TRBJ1-1; tentatively, D is TRBD1 (5 bases). The ends were cut back, 6 bases at V and 3 bases at J, with 11 bases in the middle. This CDR3 spans 13 amino acids. CDR1 is SGHDN and CDR2 is FVKESK in the germline V gene. This chain's CDR3 is CASRPWGDTEAFF. The CDR3 DNA follows: TGTGCCAGCAGACCATGGGGGGACACTGAAGCTTTCTTT.

The chain couples TRBV27 to TRBJ2-7, with D maybe TRBD2 (6 bases). CDR3 size: 14 residues. Trimming removed 8 bases at V and 3 bases at J, with 17 bases between. The V gene's germline CDR1 is MNHEY and CDR2 SMNVEV (reference sequence). The CDR3 nucleotides read TGTGCCAGCTCCGACGGGGTCGGGGGCTACGAGCAGTACTTC. Its translation: CASSDGVGGYEQYF.

The chain has TRBV5-4 and TRBJ1-1, with 7 bases aligning to TRBD1. Germline V gene sequence: CDR1 SGHNT, CDR2 YYREEE (reference sequence). This CDR3 is built from 13 residues. Trimming took 10 bases from V and 0 from J; bases not matched to a gene: 6. The CDR3 bases are TGTGCCTTTAACAGGGGAATGAACACTGAAGCTTTCTTT. Amino acid sequence: CAFNRGMNTEAFF.

This chain connects TRBV7-8 to TRBJ2-2, with 10 bases fitting TRBD2. V lost 6 bases and J lost 1; bases outside the gene matches: 8. The V gene's germline CDR1 is SGHVS and CDR2 FQNEAQ. The CDR3 covers 17 residues. The CDR3 here is CASRFMGLALNTGELFF. The CDR3, as DNA: TGTGCCAGCAGGTTCATGGGACTAGCGTTGAACACCGGGGAGCTGTTTTTT.

The chain links TRBV11-2 to TRBJ1-1, with D maybe TRBD1 (6 bases). V was pared by 8 bases and J by 5 bases, with 24 bases between. Per the germline V gene, CDR1 is SGHAT and CDR2 is FQNNGV. The CDR3 is 16 amino acids. CDR3 nucleotide sequence: TGTGCCAGCGCTTTGGGGGTCAACAGGGAGGGGACTGAAGCTTTCTTT. Translated, it gives CASALGVNREGTEAFF.

This clone came up a few times. This chain links TRBV28 with TRBJ1-5, with unresolved D. Germline CDR1 is MDHEN and CDR2 is SYDVKM. The CDR3 covers 9 residues. V was cut by 7 bases and J by 9 bases, with 4 bases left in between. As DNA, the CDR3 is TGTGCCAGCAACTGGCCCCAGCATTTT. Protein: CASNWPQHF.

This chain uses TRBV11-3 with TRBJ1-6, with D unresolved. Trimming shortened V by 1 base and J by 0 bases, and 10 bases separated the two germline ends. The length of the CDR3 is 17 residues. The germline gives CDR1 SGHNT, CDR2 YENEEA. CDR3 residues: CASSLAEASSYNSPLHF. The CDR3, as DNA: TGTGCCAGCAGCTTAGCAGAGGCCAGCTCCTATAATTCACCCCTCCACTTT.

The chain couples TRBV28 to TRBJ1-4, with D tentatively TRBD1 (5 bases). Trimming removed 5 bases at V and 3 bases at J, with 10 bases between. The CDR3 consists of 14 residues. The V gene's germline CDR1 is MDHEN and CDR2 SYDVKM. CDR3 amino acids: CASSPGLANEKLFF. DNA for the CDR3: TGTGCCAGCAGTCCAGGGCTGGCTAATGAAAAACTGTTTTTT.

This chain joins TRBV11-3 and TRBJ2-5; D gene uncertain. Trimming took 4 bases from V and 4 from J, leaving 4 bases between them. CDR3 length equals 11 residues. Germline assignment: CDR1 SGHNT and CDR2 YENEEA. The CDR3 DNA follows: TGTGCCAGCAGCTCAGTAGAGACCCAGTACTTC. Protein sequence: CASSSVETQYF.

The count of this clone is one. This CDR3 is CASSQVGLAEETQYF. In DNA, the CDR3 is TGTGCCAGCAGTCAGGTCGGGCTAGCGGAAGAGACCCAGTACTTC. V usage is TRBV2 and J usage is TRBJ2-5; 7 nucleotides agree with TRBD2. The CDR3 is 15 amino acids. The germline CDR1 and CDR2 sequences are SNHLY and FYNNEI. J gave up 3 bases and V 5 bases, and 9 bases lay outside the gene matches.